This T cell receptor beta chain derives from a study of blood T cell repertoires in COVID-19. About the research overall: Whether acute or convalescent, the COVID-19 samples came from the United States, Italy and Spain. PBMCs, B-cell-depleted T cells, or T cells provided the cDNA or gDNA that made up the material.

Source study methods: Estimates of nucleated cell counts were drawn from the amplification of reference gene primers. Libraries were prepared by immunoSEQ multiplex PCR; TCRdb keeps only in-frame clonotypes and omits some of them. D and trimming come from the DNA, and the V and J calls and clone size come from that table. The sample contains 150,000 to 200,000 clones, 90% to 95% of which appear only once. V shed 3 bases and J 3 bases; nucleotides not matched to a gene: 3. The CDR3 spans 14 residues. Germline CDR1 reads SGHNT; CDR2 reads YYREEE (reference sequence). This clone occurred once. This TCR came from a woman between 45 and 60 years old with acute or convalescent COVID-19. The sample taken for sequencing was peripheral blood. The chain joins TRBV5-4 to TRBJ2-3; 8 bases line up with TRBD1. The DNA of the CDR3 is TGTGCCAGCAGCTCCGGACAGGGTACAGATACGCAGTATTTT. Amino acid sequence: CASSSGQGTDTQYF.